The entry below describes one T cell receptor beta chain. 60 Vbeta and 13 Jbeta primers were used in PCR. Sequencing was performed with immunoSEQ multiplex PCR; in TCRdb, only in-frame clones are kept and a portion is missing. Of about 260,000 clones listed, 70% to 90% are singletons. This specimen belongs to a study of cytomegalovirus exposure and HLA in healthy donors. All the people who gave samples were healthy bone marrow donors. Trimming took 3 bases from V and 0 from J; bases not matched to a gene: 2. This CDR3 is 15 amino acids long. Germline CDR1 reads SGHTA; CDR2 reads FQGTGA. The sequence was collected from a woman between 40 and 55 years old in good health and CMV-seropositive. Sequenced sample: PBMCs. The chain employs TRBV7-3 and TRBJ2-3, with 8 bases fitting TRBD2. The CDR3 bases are TGTGCCAGCAGCTTTACTAGCGGAAGCACAGATACGCAGTATTTT. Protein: CASSFTSGSTDTQYF.